One and the same sample provided the 12 T cell receptor beta chains below, sequenced in a study of blood T cell repertoires in COVID-19 (dated by TCRdb to 2018 to 2021). Libraries came from the immunoSEQ multiplex PCR assay. Drawn from immuneACCESS, this table holds only the in-frame rearrangements with V and J called that TCRdb kept. Clones are partly lost; checked studies trace under half to an unresolved V gene and leave the rest unexplained. The sample includes approximately 200,000 clones, with more than 75% observed a single time. Jointly, the top ten make up 1.5% to 2% of the sample. Material: peripheral blood. The source of these receptors is a man aged 35-49 years with active or convalescent COVID-19.

This chain links TRBV7-3 with TRBJ2-4, with D maybe TRBD2 (7 bases). Germline CDR1 is SGHTA and CDR2 is FQGTGA. The CDR3 covers 15 residues. Trimming cost V 1 base and J 8 bases, with 15 bases left between them. The CDR3: CASSLRGGRGDIQYF. The CDR3, as DNA: TGTGCCAGCAGCTTAAGAGGGGGACGGGGGGACATTCAGTACTTC.

The rearrangement links TRBV6-4 to TRBJ2-2; the D gene is possibly TRBD1 (5 bases). Germline lookup yields CDR1 MRHNA and CDR2 SNTAGT. The ends were cut back, 6 bases at V and 5 bases at J, with 7 bases in the middle. The CDR3 sequence is 12 residues long. The DNA for the CDR3 is TGTGCCAGCAGGCGACAGACCGGGGAGCTGTTTTTT. It is translated as CASRRQTGELFF.

This clone was observed a single time. This chain uses TRBV25-1 with TRBJ2-5, with 8 bases fitting TRBD2. The CDR3 is 17 amino acids. V was clipped by 3 bases and J by 5 bases; unmatched bases: 14. Germline V CDR1 and CDR2: MGHDK, SYGVNS. The CDR3 DNA follows: TGTGCCAGCAGTGATCTCTCTCGCGGGAGGTTTTTGGAGACCCAGTACTTC. Encoded protein: CASSDLSRGRFLETQYF. Looking up the rest from reference TRBV25-1 and TRBJ2-5 gives the full variable domain: EADIYQTPRYLVIGTGKKITLECSQTMGHDKMYWYQQDPGMELHLIHYSYGVNSTEKGDLSSESTVSRIRTEHFPLTLESARPSHTSQYLCASSDLSRGRFLETQYFGPGTRLLVL.

This clone was seen more than once but under ten times. The chain has TRBV11-2 and TRBJ2-7; 9 positions match TRBD2. With V trimmed by 3 bases and J by 3 bases, 6 bases remained unmatched. The CDR3 runs to 15 residues. The V gene's germline CDR1 is SGHAT and CDR2 FQNNGV. Here the CDR3 DNA reads TGTGCCAGCAGCTTTACTAGCGGGTCCTACTACGAGCAGTACTTC. It translates to CASSFTSGSYYEQYF.

The chain recombines TRBV5-1 with TRBJ2-5; D unclear. V lost 0 bases to trimming and J lost 3 bases, with 9 bases between them. The CDR3 runs 14 residues. Germline V gene sequence: CDR1 SGHRS, CDR2 YFSETQ. Here the CDR3 DNA reads TGCGCCAGCAGCTTGGGATCGGTGGAAGAGACCCAGTACTTC. The encoded protein is CASSLGSVEETQYF.

The chain carries TRBV27 and TRBJ1-1; no firm D call. The ends were cut back, 3 bases at V and 0 bases at J, with 11 bases in the middle. The germline CDR1 and CDR2 sequences are MNHEY and SMNVEV (reference sequence). This CDR3 has 15 amino acids. In nucleotides, the CDR3 is TGTGCCAGCAGTTTTTTTGGCAGAATGAACACTGAAGCTTTCTTT. Translation: CASSFFGRMNTEAFF.

The chain carries TRBV19 and TRBJ1-5; a weak D match, TRBD1 (6 bases). The V and J ends lost 1 base and 2 bases respectively, with 12 bases between them. CDR1 is LNHDA, CDR2 SQIVND, per germline (reference sequence). CDR3 length: 16 amino acids. CDR3 protein: CASSIAQGYGNQPQHF. In DNA form, the CDR3 reads TGTGCCAGTAGTATAGCGCAGGGGTACGGCAATCAGCCCCAGCATTTT.

The V gene is TRBV10-1, the J gene TRBJ1-1; the match to TRBD1 covers 7 bases. This CDR3 is built from 14 residues. With 7 bases clipped from V and 5 bases from J, the junction kept 10 bases outside the gene matches. Germline V gene data show CDR1 as WNHNN and CDR2 as SYGVQD (reference sequence). Here the CDR3 DNA reads TGCGCCAGCACCGCCGAACAGGGGAGTACTGAAGCTTTCTTT. Residues: CASTAEQGSTEAFF.

The chain uses TRBV18 and TRBJ2-7; D not certain. The length of the CDR3 is 14 residues. Per germline, CDR1 KGHSH and CDR2 LQKENI. With 6 bases removed from V and 3 bases from J, the gap between germline ends came to 15 bases. The CDR3 protein is CASSPFSSVYEQYF. CDR3 DNA: TGTGCCAGCTCGCCTTTCTCGTCAGTCTACGAGCAGTACTTC.

The J gene is TRBJ2-7, the V gene TRBV2; a possible D gene is TRBD1 (6 bases). The CDR3 spans 13 residues. Trimming removed 7 bases from V and 3 bases from J, with 13 bases in between. Germline-derived CDR1 and CDR2 are SNHLY and FYNNEI. The CDR3 loop is CASIKDSVYEQYF. The CDR3 DNA reads TGTGCCAGCATCAAGGACAGTGTCTACGAGCAGTACTTC.

The V call is TRBV5-1, the J call TRBJ2-1, with D possibly being TRBD2 (6 bases). The CDR3 consists of 12 residues. Germline assignment: CDR1 SGHRS and CDR2 YFSETQ. Trimming shortened V by 0 bases and J by 12 bases, and 10 bases separated the two germline ends. CDR3: CASSLDRDLQFF. CDR3 sequence (DNA): TGCGCCAGCAGCTTGGACCGGGACTTGCAGTTCTTC. The entire variable domain, with the rest obtained from reference TRBV5-1 and TRBJ2-1, is as follows: KAGVTQTPRYLIKTRGQQVTLSCSPISGHRSVSWYQQTPGQGLQFLFEYFSETQRNKGNFPGRFSGRQFSNSRSEMNVSTLELGDSALYLCASSLDRDLQFFGPGTRLTVL.

The gene calls are TRBV5-1 and TRBJ1-5, with unresolved D. V shed 4 bases and J shed 3 bases, with 11 bases lying between them. The CDR3 runs 14 residues. CDR1 and CDR2 (germline): SGHRS, YFSETQ. The CDR3 DNA reads TGCGCCAGCAGCCCGGACGGGAACAATCAGCCCCAGCATTTT. This codes for CASSPDGNNQPQHF.